This TCR beta chain was documented in a study of Ad26.COV2.S vaccination and SARS-CoV-2 variants. The CDR3 totals 16 residues. V lost 8 bases, J lost 5 bases, and 19 bases lay in between. Germline V lookup: CDR1 SEHNR, CDR2 FQNEAQ (reference sequence). Treatment noted: around 19 received Ad26.COV2.S at low or high dose, single or two shots; several received placebo; per-sample allocation not given. Day 63 after the first injection of vaccine or placebo was the sampling time. The data were produced by immunoSEQ multiplex PCR, yet TCRdb's version contains in-frame clones alone and is incomplete. The sample has 360,000 or so clones, about nine tenths seen once.

The chain links TRBV7-9 to TRBJ1-6, with D maybe TRBD1 (5 bases). Specimen: peripheral blood, collected in a trial of Ad26.COV2.S vaccine versus placebo. The TCR sequence derives from a person between 18 and 59 years old who received the Ad26.COV2.S COVID-19 vaccine or a placebo. Here the CDR3 reads CASRWGRVGDNSPLHF. The CDR3 nucleotides are TGTGCCAGCCGCTGGGGGAGGGTTGGTGATAATTCACCCCTCCACTTT.